This TCR beta chain was profiled in a study of cytomegalovirus exposure and HLA in healthy donors. General observations from the study: Testing in vitro showed three CMV-associated chains specific for CMV antigens.

PCR used 60 Vbeta primers and 13 Jbeta primers. Libraries were prepared by immunoSEQ multiplex PCR; TCRdb keeps only in-frame clonotypes and omits some of them. The sample has some 98,000 clones; 80% to 85% are singletons. With V trimmed by 6 bases and J by 8 bases, 7 bases remained unmatched. Germline V gene sequence: CDR1 SNHLY, CDR2 FYNNEI. The CDR3 is 13 amino acids. About this clone itself: What it binds is not known.

This receptor was taken from a man aged 35 to 55 in good health and CMV-seronegative. The chain employs TRBV2 and TRBJ1-2, with 9 bases aligning to TRBD1. Sequenced material: PBMCs. The CDR3 loop is CASSKGQGGGYTF. The CDR3 region has the DNA TGTGCCAGCAGCAAGGGACAGGGAGGAGGCTACACCTTC.